These 20 T cell receptor beta chains came from one sample sequenced in a study of blood T cell repertoires in COVID-19. Only in-frame clones appear in the TCRdb table, and some are missing; sequencing was by immunoSEQ multiplex PCR. The sample records 650,000 to 800,000 clones, 80% to 90% being singletons. The sample was peripheral blood. The receptors derive from a woman aged 18 to 35 with acute or convalescent COVID-19.

This rearrangement joins TRBV7-2 to TRBJ2-2, with 8 bases matching TRBD2. Germline loops: CDR1 SGHTA, CDR2 FQGNSA. V was pared by 5 bases and J by 4 bases, with 12 bases of the junction left unmatched. The CDR3 is 17 amino acids. The CDR3 sequence is CASSPRGGILRTGELFF. The CDR3 nucleotides read TGTGCCAGCAGCCCCCGGGGGGGGATCTTACGCACCGGGGAGCTGTTTTTT.

The chain links TRBV29-1 to TRBJ1-1; the D is unclear. The CDR3 has 11 residues. Between the trimmed V and J ends, which lost 4 bases and 11 bases, there was a span of 14 bases. Germline values: CDR1 SQVTM, CDR2 ANQGSEA. The CDR3 nucleotides read TGCAGCGTTGTGATGGCGGATGTGGCTTTCTTT. Its protein is CSVVMADVAFF.

V and J are TRBV11-2 and TRBJ1-1; D is unclear. With 5 bases removed from V and 2 bases from J, the gap between germline ends came to 15 bases. Germline CDR1 reads SGHAT; CDR2 reads FQNNGV. The CDR3 length is 15 residues. The CDR3 region is CASSPWTGFNTEAFF. CDR3 coding DNA: TGTGCCAGCAGCCCCTGGACGGGGTTTAACACTGAAGCTTTCTTT.

The chain recombines TRBV30 with TRBJ1-1; D gene ambiguous. V shed 0 bases and J shed 0 bases, with 14 bases lying between them. The CDR3 contains 16 residues. Germline lookup yields CDR1 GTSNPN and CDR2 SVGIG (reference sequence). CDR3 region: CAWSVTGEGMNTEAFF. The CDR3 DNA follows: TGTGCCTGGAGTGTTACCGGGGAGGGAATGAACACTGAAGCTTTCTTT.

The chain couples TRBV19 to TRBJ2-1; D ambiguous. Germline V gene sequence: CDR1 LNHDA, CDR2 SQIVND (reference sequence). The CDR3 contains 17 residues. Trimming removed 1 base at V and 0 bases at J, with 13 bases between. The CDR3 protein is CASSIGLAPSSYNEQFF. The CDR3 DNA follows: TGTGCCAGTAGTATAGGTTTGGCCCCTAGCTCCTACAATGAGCAGTTCTTC.

This sequence joins TRBV3-1 (or the pseudogene TRBV3-2) and TRBJ2-7; D not resolved. The CDR3 runs 13 residues. Trimming took 4 bases from V and 1 from J, leaving 8 bases between them. The germline gives CDR1 LGHDT, CDR2 YNNKEL (reference sequence). For the CDR3, the DNA is TGTGCCAGCAGCCTAAGCTTATCCTACGAGCAGTACTTC. Protein product: CASSLSLSYEQYF.

CDR3 in DNA: TGTGCCAGTAGTAATTGGGGAGGGGTGGAGGATCAGCCCCAGCATTTT. Protein product: CASSNWGGVEDQPQHF. The chain couples TRBV19 to TRBJ1-5; TRBD1 is a possible D gene (5 bases). CDR1 and CDR2 (germline): LNHDA, SQIVND (reference sequence). The CDR3 is made up of 16 amino acids. V was cut by 4 bases and J by 5 bases, with 18 bases left in between.

The chain links TRBV25-1 to TRBJ1-2; D call uncertain. V was trimmed by 4 bases and J by 4 bases, leaving 16 bases between them. Per the germline V gene, CDR1 is MGHDK and CDR2 is SYGVNS. This CDR3 has 15 amino acids. The chain's CDR3 is CASSGESWAIYGYTF. For the CDR3, the DNA is TGTGCCAGCAGTGGAGAATCTTGGGCCATCTATGGCTACACCTTC.

In nucleotides, the CDR3 is TGTGCCAGCAGTGAAGGACAGGCCTCTGGAAACACCATATATTTT. This gives the protein CASSEGQASGNTIYF. The V call is TRBV2, the J call TRBJ1-3; D is perhaps TRBD1 (6 bases). V shed 1 base and J shed 0 bases, with 7 bases lying between them. CDR1 is SNHLY, CDR2 FYNNEI, per germline. The CDR3 has 15 residues.

The rearrangement joins TRBV7-9 to TRBJ1-2, with 8 bases lining up with TRBD1. The CDR3 consists of 17 residues. Per the germline V gene, CDR1 is SEHNR and CDR2 is FQNEAQ (reference sequence). V lost 5 bases and J lost 1; bases outside the gene matches: 12. CDR3 DNA: TGTGCCAGCAGCCAGGAGGACAGGGAAGTTCTTAACTATGGCTACACCTTC. Its protein is CASSQEDREVLNYGYTF. Filled out from reference TRBV7-9 and TRBJ1-2, the complete variable domain reads DTGVSQNPRHKITKRGQNVTFRCDPISEHNRLYWYRQTLGQGPEFLTYFQNEAQLEKSRLLSDRFSAERPKGSFSTLEIQRTEQGDSAMYLCASSQEDREVLNYGYTFGSGTRLTVV.

The chain links TRBV10-2 to TRBJ1-2, with TRBD1 identical over 8 bases. CDR1 WSHSY and CDR2 SAAADI come from the germline V gene. This CDR3 is built from 13 residues. Losses at the gene ends were 10 bases for V and 7 bases for J; bases not matched to a gene: 11. This CDR3 reads CATFSDREGGYTF. The CDR3 DNA reads as TGCGCCACCTTTTCGGACAGGGAAGGTGGCTACACCTTC.

The chain carries TRBV19 and TRBJ1-1; TRBD1 is a possible D gene (5 bases). The CDR3 sequence is 15 residues long. Germline lookup yields CDR1 LNHDA and CDR2 SQIVND (reference sequence). Trimming shortened V by 5 bases and J by 4 bases, and 17 bases separated the two germline ends. This CDR3 reads CASSWGVSSGTEAFF. The CDR3 region has the DNA TGTGCCAGTAGTTGGGGGGTGAGTAGTGGCACTGAAGCTTTCTTT.

V is TRBV30 and J is TRBJ1-5, with TRBD1 as a possible D gene (6 bases). The V end lost 0 bases, the J end lost 0 bases, and 18 bases lay between the germline ends. The germline V gene encodes CDR1 GTSNPN and CDR2 SVGIG (reference sequence). This CDR3 is 18 amino acids long. In DNA form, the CDR3 reads TGTGCCTGGAGTGTATCGTTGGCAGGGGATTATAGCAATCAGCCCCAGCATTTT. This gives the protein CAWSVSLAGDYSNQPQHF.

This chain links TRBV12-5 with TRBJ1-2; D remains ambiguous. The CDR3 has 13 amino acids. Germline V gene sequence: CDR1 LGHNT, CDR2 FRNRAP. Trimming removed 0 bases at V and 7 bases at J, with 9 bases between. DNA of the CDR3: TGTGCTAGTGGTTTGGTACTCGGGTTTGGCTACACCTTC. Its translation: CASGLVLGFGYTF.

The chain recombines TRBV11-2 with TRBJ1-1; 8 bases fit TRBD1. The length of the CDR3 is 12 residues. From germline, CDR1 is SGHAT and CDR2 FQNNGV. Trimming removed 6 bases from V and 8 bases from J; junction bases left unmatched: 5. The CDR3 sequence: CASRTGGMEAFF. The CDR3 DNA follows: TGTGCCAGCAGAACAGGGGGTATGGAAGCTTTCTTT.

The chain links TRBV29-1 to TRBJ2-5, with unresolved D. Germline V gives CDR1 SQVTM, CDR2 ANQGSEA. V lost 7 bases and J lost 5, with 14 bases in between. CDR3 length: 12 amino acids. CDR3 in DNA: TGCAGCGCGGCCCCGGGTGGGGAGACCCAGTACTTC. It yields the protein CSAAPGGETQYF.

V usage is TRBV24-1 and J usage is TRBJ2-7, with TRBD2 as a possible D gene (5 bases). Looked up from germline, CDR1 is KGHDR and CDR2 is SFDVKD. The CDR3 consists of 12 residues. Deletions cut 11 bases from V and 1 base from J, with 11 bases between. CDR3 region: CAKLVLSYEQYF. The DNA for the CDR3 is TGTGCCAAACTAGTCCTATCCTACGAGCAGTACTTC.

CDR3 in DNA: TGTGCCAGCAGCTTAGGCAGTAATAGCAATCAGCCCCAGCATTTT. Amino acids: CASSLGSNSNQPQHF. The chain combines TRBV7-9 with TRBJ1-5, with no clear D. V was clipped by 1 base and J by 0 bases, with 7 bases between them. Germline V gene lookup returns CDR1 SEHNR and CDR2 FQNEAQ (reference sequence). The CDR3 extends over 15 amino acids.

The chain carries TRBV5-6 and TRBJ1-1; TRBD1 might be the D (5 bases). The CDR3 is made up of 13 amino acids. Trimming left V 5 bases short and J 3 bases short, with 11 bases between. Germline V gives CDR1 SGHDT, CDR2 YYEEEE. In DNA, the CDR3 is TGTGCCAGCAGACTGACGGGGGACACTGAAGCTTTCTTT. Protein sequence: CASRLTGDTEAFF.

This rearrangement joins TRBV28 to TRBJ2-7; D is possibly TRBD1 (6 bases). Germline CDR1 is MDHEN and CDR2 is SYDVKM. The ends were cut back, 7 bases at V and 4 bases at J, with 17 bases in the middle. This CDR3 has 14 residues. CDR3 region: CASNRDIGSYEQYF. DNA of the CDR3: TGTGCCAGCAACCGGGACATCGGTTCTTACGAGCAGTACTTC.